The 20 T cell receptor beta chains listed next were all sequenced from one sample in a study of control samples from healthy donors and cancer patients. Profiling relied on immunoSEQ multiplex PCR, and the TCRdb table lists in-frame clones only, not all of them. Of 150,000 or so clones in the sample, 80% to 95% are singletons; the top ten hold about 0.73%. What was sequenced was blood. Every receptor here comes from a woman between 25 and 40 years old in good health.

The gene calls are TRBV5-8 and TRBJ1-5; weak D call: TRBD1 (6 bases). CDR1 is SGHTS, CDR2 YDEGEE, per germline. V lost 4 bases and J lost 5, with 19 bases in between. This CDR3 is built from 16 residues. The CDR3 spells CASSPAYRDWDQPQHF. The DNA for the CDR3 is TGTGCCAGCAGCCCAGCCTACAGGGATTGGGATCAGCCCCAGCATTTT.

This clone occurred once. V and J are TRBV5-1 and TRBJ1-3, with D possibly matching TRBD1 (6 bases). CDR1 is SGHRS, CDR2 YFSETQ, per germline. Deletions cut 4 bases from V and 1 base from J, with 18 bases between. This CDR3 is built from 17 residues. CDR3 in amino acids: CASSGLGQGTSGNTIYF. The CDR3 coding sequence is TGCGCCAGCAGCGGGTTGGGGCAGGGGACTTCTGGAAACACCATATATTTT.

This chain joins TRBV6-1 and TRBJ2-4; 14 positions match TRBD2. In germline, CDR1 is MNHNS, CDR2 SASEGT. CDR3 length: 18 amino acids. V dropped 0 bases and J dropped 6; count of bases not matched to a gene: 7. Written as DNA, the CDR3 is TGTGCCAGCAGTGAAGCCCGGGGACTAGCGGGAGAGGGAAACATTCAGTACTTC. It encodes CASSEARGLAGEGNIQYF.

The chain couples TRBV28 to TRBJ1-1; 7 nucleotides align to TRBD1. The CDR3 sequence is 16 residues long. Trimming at V came to 5 bases and at J to 1 base, leaving 10 bases not matched to a gene. In germline, CDR1 is MDHEN, CDR2 SYDVKM. The CDR3 coding sequence is TGTGCCAGCAGTCCATTTCTAGGGGGCCCGAACACTGAAGCTTTCTTT. Its translation: CASSPFLGGPNTEAFF.

The V call is TRBV6-4, the J call TRBJ2-3; tentatively, D is TRBD1 (5 bases). Germline CDR1 MRHNA, CDR2 SNTAGT. V was cut by 3 bases and J by 2 bases, with 9 bases left in between. CDR3 size: 14 residues. The CDR3 DNA sequence: TGTGCCAGCAGTGAGGAAGGGGACACAGATACGCAGTATTTT. Its protein is CASSEEGDTDTQYF.

In DNA form, the CDR3 reads TGTGCCACCAGCCAGGACGGCGACTCTGGGGCCAACGTCCTGACTTTC. Residues: CATSQDGDSGANVLTF. The chain recombines TRBV15 with TRBJ2-6; D is undetermined. The CDR3 runs 16 residues. Trimming shortened V by 5 bases and J by 0 bases, and 11 bases separated the two germline ends. Germline assignment: CDR1 LNHNV and CDR2 YYDKDF (reference sequence). Full variable domain (missing parts from reference TRBV15 and TRBJ2-6): DAMVIQNPRYQVTQFGKPVTLSCSQTLNHNVMYWYQQKSSQAPKLLFHYYDKDFNNEADTPDNFQSRRPNTSFCFLDIRSPGLGDTAMYLCATSQDGDSGANVLTFGAGSRLTVL.

This rearrangement joins TRBV7-8 to TRBJ1-1; a weak D match, TRBD1 (5 bases). The CDR3 length is 16 residues. Trimming removed 3 bases from V and 0 bases from J, with 14 bases in between. Germline V gene lookup returns CDR1 SGHVS and CDR2 FQNEAQ. CDR3 sequence: CASSFLDTLMNTEAFF. CDR3 nucleotide sequence: TGTGCCAGCAGCTTTTTGGACACTCTAATGAACACTGAAGCTTTCTTT.

This clone was counted once. This sample also contains other DNA sequences that code for the same CDR3. The chain employs TRBV30 and TRBJ1-2; possibly TRBD1 for D (5 bases). The CDR3 has 13 residues. CDR1 and CDR2 (germline): GTSNPN, SVGIG (reference sequence). The germline V and J ends were trimmed by 0 bases and 2 bases, with 7 bases remaining between them. The CDR3 region is CAWSVGANYGYTF. Written as DNA, the CDR3 is TGTGCCTGGAGTGTAGGGGCCAACTATGGCTACACCTTC.

The chain couples TRBV2 to TRBJ2-7, with D maybe TRBD1 (6 bases). Trimming took off 8 bases at V and 1 base at J, with 15 bases between the two ends. CDR1 and CDR2 from the germline V gene are SNHLY and FYNNEI. This CDR3 is built from 14 residues. The DNA of the CDR3 is TGTGCCAGCCTACGGACAGTATCTTCCTACGAGCAGTACTTC. Its protein product is CASLRTVSSYEQYF.

The chain recombines TRBV19 with TRBJ2-2; D remains ambiguous. The CDR3 is 12 amino acids. V gave up 2 bases and J gave up 6 bases, with 4 bases separating them. The V gene's germline CDR1 is LNHDA and CDR2 SQIVND (reference sequence). The DNA for the CDR3 is TGTGCCAGTAGTATATGGGCCGGGGAGCTGTTTTTT. It specifies CASSIWAGELFF.

The chain links TRBV5-1 to TRBJ2-7; 9 bases map to TRBD1. This CDR3 comprises 16 residues. Germline CDR1 SGHRS, CDR2 YFSETQ. Germline trimming cut 0 bases from V and 4 bases from J; bases unmatched to any gene: 8. The CDR3 DNA sequence: TGCGCCAGCAGCTTGGGGGGAACAGGGGGCGCTTACGAGCAGTACTTC. It translates to CASSLGGTGGAYEQYF.

The genes are TRBV28 and TRBJ2-1; TRBD2 matches 11 bases. Germline CDR1 MDHEN, CDR2 SYDVKM. This CDR3 is built from 17 residues. After removal of 6 bases from V and 1 base from J, the junction contained 8 bases not matched to a gene. The CDR3 DNA sequence: TGTGCCAGCAGGATTGTGGGACTAGCGGATTCCTACAATGAGCAGTTCTTC. It encodes CASRIVGLADSYNEQFF.

The rearrangement uses TRBV4-2 and TRBJ2-3, with TRBD2 matching 8 bases. The CDR3 has 17 residues. V gave up 5 bases and J gave up 1 base; unmatched junction bases: 11. CDR1 is LGHNA and CDR2 is YNFKEQ in the germline V gene. The CDR3 DNA follows: TGTGCCAGCAGCTTACTACTAGCGGTGGCCGGCACAGATACGCAGTATTTT. Amino acids: CASSLLLAVAGTDTQYF.

The rearrangement links TRBV18 to TRBJ2-5, with a possible D match to TRBD1 (5 bases). V dropped 5 bases and J dropped 4 bases, with 17 bases sitting between them. The CDR3 has 15 residues. The germline V gene encodes CDR1 KGHSH and CDR2 LQKENI. Written as DNA, the CDR3 is TGTGCCAGCTCAGAACAGAAAGGGGTCGGAGAGACCCAGTACTTC. Translation gives CASSEQKGVGETQYF.

Notes on this clone: Other DNA variants within this sample encode the same CDR3. The chain uses TRBV2 and TRBJ1-6, with TRBD1 matching 7 bases. This CDR3 comprises 14 residues. The germline gives CDR1 SNHLY, CDR2 FYNNEI. After removal of 5 bases from V and 7 bases from J, the junction contained 5 bases not matched to a gene. CDR3 sequence: CASSRDRENSPLHF. The CDR3 DNA follows: TGTGCCAGCAGTAGAGACAGGGAGAATTCACCCCTCCACTTT.

The genes are TRBV12-5 and TRBJ1-2, with 11 bases fitting TRBD1. J lost 8 bases, V lost 0 bases, and 8 bases had no gene match. The germline CDR1 and CDR2 sequences are LGHNT and FRNRAP. The CDR3 loop spans 16 amino acids. CDR3 residues: CASGLVGGQGARGYTF. In DNA, the CDR3 is TGTGCTAGTGGTTTGGTAGGCGGACAGGGGGCTCGGGGCTACACCTTC.

The V call is TRBV24-1, the J call TRBJ1-3; D remains unclear. The length of the CDR3 is 15 residues. Germline CDR1 reads KGHDR; CDR2 reads SFDVKD. With 2 bases removed from V and 3 bases from J, the gap between germline ends came to 10 bases. The CDR3 is CATSDSQSGGNTIYF. The CDR3 bases are TGTGCCACCAGTGATTCGCAATCGGGTGGAAACACCATATATTTT.

The chain joins TRBV3-1 (or the pseudogene TRBV3-2) to TRBJ1-1, with D possibly being TRBD1 (5 bases). The germline V and J ends were trimmed by 0 bases and 6 bases, with 14 bases remaining between them. The V gene's germline CDR1 is LGHDT and CDR2 YNNKEL (reference sequence). This CDR3 has 15 amino acids. The CDR3 DNA sequence: TGTGCCAGCAGCCAAGATCTTTTCTTAGGGGCTGAAGCTTTCTTT. Translating gives CASSQDLFLGAEAFF.

This clone was found a few times. The chain employs TRBV28 and TRBJ1-1; D not certain. CDR3 size: 11 residues. Germline CDR1 and CDR2: MDHEN and SYDVKM. Trimming cost V 7 bases and J 0 bases, with 3 bases left between them. The CDR3 loop is CASTVNTEAFF. DNA of the CDR3: TGTGCCAGCACGGTGAACACTGAAGCTTTCTTT.

V and J are TRBV11-3 and TRBJ2-1; D is possibly TRBD2 (5 bases). This CDR3 is built from 13 residues. The germline CDR1 and CDR2 sequences are SGHNT and YENEEA. The V end was cut by 0 bases, the J end by 7 bases, with 7 bases between. DNA for the CDR3: TGTGCCAGCAGCTTAGACCCGGGGAATGAGCAGTTCTTC. This encodes CASSLDPGNEQFF.